This entry lists 20 T cell receptor beta chains sequenced from one sample in a study of CD8+ T cells in alopecia areata. Isolated RNA was reverse transcribed into cDNA used as the sequencing template. Sequencing was performed with immunoSEQ multiplex PCR; in TCRdb, only in-frame clones are kept and a portion is missing. Sampling found approximately 300,000 clones, none seen once. Sorting used CD4, CD8alpha, NKG2D, NKG2ACE and other markers on pooled cutaneous lymph node cells. The sample consisted of CD4+ T cells sorted from a lymph node. Every receptor here comes from a C3H/HeJ mouse with alopecia areata. This line is of MHC haplotype H2-k.

A few counts support this clone. Mouse gene names apply. Read sequence stops 4 residues before the CDR3 end, and the germline J gene provides the missing end. V is TRBV5 and J is TRBJ2-2; 11 nucleotides align to TRBD2. V was clipped by 2 bases and J by 3 bases; unmatched bases: 5. This CDR3 contains 17 residues. Germline loops: CDR1 LGHNA, CDR2 YNLKQL (reference sequence). Incomplete CDR3 DNA: TGTGCCAGCAGCCAAACTGGGGGGGCGCGGGACACCGGG. Its protein is CASSQTGGARDTG. The whole CDR3 region reads CASSQTGGARDTGQLYF.

Of note for this clone: Here the gene names and germline are mouse. The read terminates 4 residues before the CDR3 end, so the remaining end is supplied by the germline J gene. The chain recombines TRBV13-3 with TRBJ2-1; 10 nucleotides align to TRBD2. This CDR3 is built from 15 residues. CDR1 and CDR2 (germline): NNHDY, SYVADS. Trimming removed 4 bases from V and 3 bases from J; junction bases left unmatched: 4. The CDR3 sequence: CASSTGGGIYAEQFF. The CDR3 bases that were read are TGTGCCAGCAGTACTGGGGGGGGGATCTATGCT.

Comments on this clone: Mouse germline and gene names are used. With the read ending 4 residues before the CDR3 end, the germline J gene is used to fill in that end. The sample has other DNA sequences that encode this CDR3 too. This rearrangement joins TRBV19 to TRBJ2-5, with 12 bases that match TRBD2. From germline, CDR1 is FNHDT and CDR2 SITEND (reference sequence). J gave up 3 bases and V 4 bases, and 3 bases lay outside the gene matches. CDR3 length: 15 amino acids. The sequenced CDR3 bases are TGTGCCAGCAGTCCCGGACTGGGGGGGCAAGAC. This encodes CASSPGLGGQD. From start to end, the CDR3 is CASSPGLGGQDTQYF. Supplemented by reference TRBV19 and TRBJ2-5, the full variable domain reads GGIITQTPKFLIGQEGQKLTLKCQQNFNHDTMYWYRQDSGKGLRLIYYSITENDLQKGDLSEGYDASREKKSSFSLTVTSAQKNEMAVFLCASSPGLGGQDTQYFGPGTRLLVL.

This clone appeared a few times. Genes here carry mouse names. The DNA ends 4 residues before the CDR3 does, and the rest of the CDR3 is filled in from the germline J gene. The rearrangement links TRBV13-1 to TRBJ2-3; maybe TRBD1 (5 bases). Germline V gene sequence: CDR1 NSHNY, CDR2 SYGAGN. The length of the CDR3 is 14 residues. Trimming took off 5 bases at V and 0 bases at J, with 10 bases between the two ends. The sequenced part of the CDR3 DNA is TGTGCCAGCAGGAGACAGAGAAGTGCAGAA. This gives the protein CASRRQRSAE. The complete CDR3 reads CASRRQRSAETLYF.

About this clone itself: The gene names here belong to mouse. This CDR3 reads CASSDPGLQDTQYF. CDR3 DNA (partial): TGTGCCAGCAGTGATCCAGGGTTACAAGAC. The chain is built from TRBV13-1 and TRBJ2-5, with D maybe TRBD1 (5 bases). The read is 4 residues too short to cover the CDR3 end, so that end is filled in from the germline J gene. This CDR3 spans 14 amino acids. Germline V gene lookup returns CDR1 NSHNY and CDR2 SYGAGN. Trimming left V 1 base short and J 3 bases short, with 9 bases between.

As for this clone: Genes and germline come from the mouse. The sequenced fragment ends 4 residues before the CDR3 boundary, so the rest is inferred from the germline J gene. This sequence joins TRBV5 and TRBJ2-3; 9 positions agree with TRBD2. CDR1 and CDR2 from the germline V gene are LGHNA and YNLKQL (reference sequence). The CDR3 sequence is 15 residues long. The CDR3 region is CASSLRDWVEETLYF. Incomplete CDR3 DNA: TGTGCCAGCAGCCTCCGGGACTGGGTTGAAGAA.

Worth noting for this clone: These gene names are mouse names. The read terminates 4 residues ahead of where the CDR3 ends, so the germline J gene completes it. The V and J genes are TRBV17 and TRBJ2-3, with a possible D match to TRBD2 (7 bases). Germline values: CDR1 MNHDT, CDR2 YYDKIL. This CDR3 is 15 amino acids long. The germline V and J ends were trimmed by 3 bases and 2 bases, with 12 bases remaining between them. The CDR3 region is CASSSGGPYAETLYF. Incomplete CDR3 DNA: TGTGCTAGCAGTAGCGGGGGGCCCTATGCAGAA.

As to this clone: Genes and germline come from the mouse. The CDR3 end falls 4 residues outside the read, so it is completed with the germline J gene. Within the sample, other DNA sequences also encode this same CDR3. The V gene is TRBV13-1, the J gene TRBJ2-2; TRBD1 aligns across 7 bases. The CDR3 runs to 16 residues. Per germline, CDR1 NSHNY and CDR2 SYGAGN. V was pared by 0 bases and J by 0 bases, with 2 bases of the junction left unmatched. The DNA read from the CDR3 is TGTGCCAGCAGTGATGGGCAGGGGGCAAACACCGGG. Its translation is CASSDGQGANTG. The entire CDR3 is CASSDGQGANTGQLYF.

As regards this clone: Genes and germline come from the mouse. The observed sequence ends 4 residues before the CDR3 terminus, with the missing tail filled in from the germline J gene. V usage is TRBV13-1 and J usage is TRBJ2-3; TRBD1 agrees at 7 bases. This CDR3 region has 13 residues. V dropped 5 bases and J dropped 4; count of bases not matched to a gene: 4. Germline values: CDR1 NSHNY, CDR2 SYGAGN. The CDR3 is CASRKTGPETLYF. CDR3 DNA (partial): TGTGCCAGCAGAAAGACAGGGCCAGAA.

This clone was counted many times. These gene names are mouse names. The sequence runs out 4 residues before the end of the CDR3; the remainder is reconstructed from the germline J gene. This sample also contains other DNA sequences that code for the same CDR3. This chain connects TRBV17 to TRBJ1-1; the match to TRBD1 covers 12 bases. The germline V gene has CDR1 MNHDT and CDR2 YYDKIL. This CDR3 is 13 amino acids long. Incomplete CDR3 DNA: TGTGCTAGCAGTCGGGACAGGGGGCGA. This sequence encodes CASSRDRGR. The entire CDR3 protein is CASSRDRGREVFF.

This clone turned up a few times. The genes and germline here are from mouse. Read data end 4 residues before the CDR3 end; the end is taken from the germline J gene. The chain combines TRBV13-3 with TRBJ2-5, with D possibly being TRBD1 (6 bases). The CDR3 sequence is 15 residues long. Germline V gives CDR1 NNHDY, CDR2 SYVADS. The CDR3 loop is CASSDALGQKDTQYF. The DNA read from the CDR3 is TGTGCCAGCAGTGATGCCCTGGGACAAAAAGAC.

In the case of this clone: Germline and genes: mouse. The sequenced fragment ends 4 residues before the CDR3 boundary, so the rest is inferred from the germline J gene. This sequence joins TRBV19 and TRBJ2-7; TRBD1 agrees at 7 bases. This CDR3 has 15 residues. Germline CDR1 and CDR2: FNHDT and SITEND (reference sequence). With V trimmed by 4 bases and J by 0 bases, 7 bases remained unmatched. The CDR3 loop reads CASSSPGDSSYEQYF. The sequenced CDR3 bases are TGTGCCAGCAGTTCCCCCGGGGACAGCTCCTAT. Supplemented by reference TRBV19 and TRBJ2-7, the full variable domain reads GGIITQTPKFLIGQEGQKLTLKCQQNFNHDTMYWYRQDSGKGLRLIYYSITENDLQKGDLSEGYDASREKKSSFSLTVTSAQKNEMAVFLCASSSPGDSSYEQYFGPGTRLTVL.

This clone was detected a few times. Gene and germline names: mouse. With the read ending 4 residues before the CDR3 end, the germline J gene is used to fill in that end. The V gene is TRBV1, the J gene TRBJ2-7; tentatively, D is TRBD2 (5 bases). The CDR3 is 15 amino acids. V lost 0 bases, J lost 0 bases, and 9 bases lay in between. The germline gives CDR1 NSQYPW, CDR2 LRSPGD (reference sequence). The DNA read from the CDR3 is TGCACCTGCAGTGCAGAAGTGGGGAGCTCCTAT. Translating gives CTCSAEVGSSY. From start to end, the CDR3 is CTCSAEVGSSYEQYF.

Concerning this clone: Mouse gene names and germline throughout. Read sequence stops 4 residues before the CDR3 end, and the germline J gene provides the missing end. The chain joins TRBV19 to TRBJ2-3, with 8 bases lining up with TRBD2. Germline CDR1 FNHDT, CDR2 SITEND (reference sequence). The CDR3 runs to 15 residues. J gave up 3 bases and V 3 bases, and 6 bases lay outside the gene matches. The CDR3 loop is CASSRGGAPAETLYF. The DNA read from the CDR3 is TGTGCCAGCAGTAGGGGGGGGGCGCCGGCAGAA.

With respect to this clone: Gene names are the mouse ones. The missing CDR3 end, 4 residues past where the read stops, is filled in from the germline J gene. The V gene is TRBV31, the J gene TRBJ1-2; 9 nucleotides align to TRBD1. J lost 3 bases, V lost 1 base, and 6 bases had no gene match. Per the germline V gene, CDR1 is GKSSPN and CDR2 is SITVG. The CDR3 length is 15 residues. The DNA read from the CDR3 is TGTGCCTGGAGTCCCACAGGGGGCTGGGACTCC. It specifies CAWSPTGGWDS. The whole CDR3 reads CAWSPTGGWDSDYTF. The full variable domain, with the rest looked up from reference TRBV31 and TRBJ1-2, is AQTIHQWPVAEIKAVGSPLSLGCTIKGKSSPNLYWYWQATGGTLQQLFYSITVGQVESVVQLNLSASRPKDDQFILSTEKLLLSHSGFYLCAWSPTGGWDSDYTFGSGTRLLVI.

There are a few counts of this clone. Gene names follow the mouse nomenclature. The read ends 3 residues early relative to the CDR3; the germline J gene fills the gap. The chain joins TRBV13-3 to TRBJ1-6, with 11 bases that match TRBD1. TRBJ1-6 is an ORF, and what it does is uncertain. Trimming took 0 bases from V and 5 from J; bases not matched to a gene: 1. The CDR3 consists of 16 residues. CDR1 and CDR2 (germline): NNHDY, SYVADS. The sequenced CDR3 bases are TGTGCCAGCAGTGATGGGGGACAGGGGGATAATTCGCCC. This gives the protein CASSDGGQGDNSP. The whole CDR3 sequence reads CASSDGGQGDNSPLYF.

In its sample, this clone was seen a few times. All gene names here are mouse names. The DNA ends 4 residues before the CDR3 does, and the rest of the CDR3 is filled in from the germline J gene. The same CDR3 arises from other DNA sequences in this sample as well. The rearrangement uses TRBV2 and TRBJ2-2; D might be TRBD1 (5 bases). The CDR3 contains 14 residues. Trimming shortened V by 2 bases and J by 1 base, and 5 bases separated the two germline ends. Germline CDR1 and CDR2: LGHNA and YSYQKL. CDR3 sequence reads: CASSQQGNTGQLYF. CDR3 bases read: TGTGCCAGCAGCCAACAGGGAAACACCGGG.

This clone was picked up a small number of times. The genes and germline here are from mouse. Sequencing ends 4 residues short of the CDR3 end; the germline J gene provides the rest. This sample includes further DNA sequences coding for the same CDR3. The rearrangement joins TRBV13-1 to TRBJ2-5; D may be TRBD1 (6 bases). V shed 0 bases and J shed 2 bases, with 7 bases lying between them. The CDR3 extends over 14 amino acids. Looked up from germline, CDR1 is NSHNY and CDR2 is SYGAGN. The CDR3 reads CASSDGGGQDTQYF. The covered CDR3 bases are TGTGCCAGCAGTGATGGAGGGGGCCAAGAC.

Of note for this clone: The gene names given are mouse names. The CDR3 extends 4 residues past the end of the read, so its final part is completed from the germline J gene. This sample also contains other DNA sequences that code for the same CDR3. The chain couples TRBV31 to TRBJ2-4; 7 nucleotides align to TRBD1. This CDR3 has 14 amino acids. The junction had 1 base not matched to a gene; V was cut back by 1 base and J by 0 bases. Germline CDR1 and CDR2: GKSSPN and SITVG. The sequenced CDR3 bases are TGTGCCTGGAGTCGACAGGGAAGTCAAAAC. Its translation is CAWSRQGSQN. The whole CDR3 region reads CAWSRQGSQNTLYF.

This clone was detected a few times. Gene names are mouse gene names. The read finishes 4 residues shy of the CDR3 end, and the germline J gene is used to complete it. The identical CDR3 is also encoded by other nucleotide sequences in the sample. The chain has TRBV19 and TRBJ2-3; 8 bases are a match to TRBD2. Germline assignment: CDR1 FNHDT and CDR2 SITEND (reference sequence). This CDR3 is built from 15 residues. V was clipped by 4 bases and J by 0 bases; unmatched bases: 4. The CDR3 sequence: CASSRLGTSAETLYF. The covered CDR3 bases are TGTGCCAGCAGTCGACTGGGGACTAGTGCAGAA.